Below, 8 T cell receptor beta chains from the same sample are listed, as sequenced in a study of T cell responses to AZD1222 COVID-19 vaccine. The protocol was immunoSEQ multiplex PCR, while the TCRdb copy is restricted to in-frame clones and leaves out a portion. The data show 150,000 to 250,000 clones, with 91% seen just once and under 4% held by the top ten. The specimen was peripheral blood, collected 28 days after the second AZD1222 dose. The receptor set was obtained from an adult who received the AZD1222 COVID-19 vaccine.

The V call is TRBV18, the J call TRBJ1-5; 7 positions match TRBD1. Trimming cost V 5 bases and J 3 bases; bases outside gene matches: 1. The germline V gene encodes CDR1 KGHSH and CDR2 LQKENI. This CDR3 contains 13 residues. Written as DNA, the CDR3 is TGTGCCAGCTCAGAGGGGGCCAATCAGCCCCAGCATTTT. As protein: CASSEGANQPQHF.

J is TRBJ1-5 and V is TRBV15; D remains unclear. This CDR3 spans 13 amino acids. The ends were cut back, 4 bases at V and 6 bases at J, with 10 bases in the middle. Germline V lookup: CDR1 LNHNV, CDR2 YYDKDF (reference sequence). CDR3 amino acids: CATSIRESQPQHF. The CDR3 DNA sequence: TGTGCCACCAGCATAAGGGAGAGTCAGCCCCAGCATTTT. Full variable domain (rest looked up from reference TRBV15 and TRBJ1-5): DAMVIQNPRYQVTQFGKPVTLSCSQTLNHNVMYWYQQKSSQAPKLLFHYYDKDFNNEADTPDNFQSRRPNTSFCFLDIRSPGLGDTAMYLCATSIRESQPQHFGDGTRLSIL.

The rearrangement uses TRBV6-5 and TRBJ1-1; TRBD1 matches 7 bases. From germline, CDR1 is MNHEY and CDR2 SVGAGI. J was trimmed by 5 bases and V by 7 bases; bases with no gene match: 10. The CDR3 spans 14 residues. The CDR3 nucleotides are TGTGCCAGCACCCTCGAGGCAGGGGGGACTGAAGCTTTCTTT. Translating it yields CASTLEAGGTEAFF.

This clone was picked up a small number of times. The CDR3 DNA is TGTGCCAGCAACGATCGTAGGACAGATACGCAGTATTTT. Translated: CASNDRRTDTQYF. The chain combines TRBV28 with TRBJ2-3; D is ambiguous. The CDR3 consists of 13 residues. From germline, CDR1 is MDHEN and CDR2 SYDVKM. The germline V and J ends were trimmed by 7 bases and 3 bases, with 11 bases remaining between them.

V and J are TRBV9 and TRBJ2-3; TRBD2 matches 8 bases. After removal of 4 bases from V and 1 base from J, the junction contained 11 bases not matched to a gene. Germline V gene sequence: CDR1 SGDLS, CDR2 YYNGEE. The CDR3 spans 17 residues. The CDR3 sequence: CASSTRRSSGGTDTQYF. CDR3 bases: TGTGCCAGCAGCACACGTCGCAGTAGCGGGGGCACAGATACGCAGTATTTT. Supplemented by reference TRBV9 and TRBJ2-3, the full variable domain reads DSGVTQTPKHLITATGQRVTLRCSPRSGDLSVYWYQQSLDQGLQFLIQYYNGEERAKGNILERFSAQQFPDLHSELNLSSLELGDSALYFCASSTRRSSGGTDTQYFGPGTRLTVL.

This clone is a singleton in its sample. The CDR3 here is CASSSGAFNSPLHF. The CDR3 DNA sequence: TGTGCCAGCAGTTCAGGGGCCTTTAATTCACCCCTCCACTTT. The chain joins TRBV6-5 to TRBJ1-6; D perhaps matches TRBD1 (6 bases). The length of the CDR3 is 14 residues. Germline V gives CDR1 MNHEY, CDR2 SVGAGI. V gave up 4 bases and J gave up 6 bases, with 10 bases separating them.

This clone has a single count. The chain recombines TRBV5-1 with TRBJ1-6; maybe TRBD1 (5 bases). Looked up from germline, CDR1 is SGHRS and CDR2 is YFSETQ. The CDR3 runs 13 residues. V lost 0 bases and J lost 10, with 8 bases in between. The DNA for the CDR3 is TGCGCCAGCAGCTTGGTAGGGGCCTCACCCCTCCACTTT. Its translation: CASSLVGASPLHF.

The chain links TRBV5-4 to TRBJ2-1; unclear D gene. V lost 6 bases and J 5 bases, leaving 12 bases between the germline ends. From germline, CDR1 is SGHNT and CDR2 YYREEE (reference sequence). The CDR3 is 13 residues long. CDR3 region: CASTRERDNEQFF. CDR3 nucleotide sequence: TGTGCCAGCACCCGCGAGCGAGACAATGAGCAGTTCTTC.